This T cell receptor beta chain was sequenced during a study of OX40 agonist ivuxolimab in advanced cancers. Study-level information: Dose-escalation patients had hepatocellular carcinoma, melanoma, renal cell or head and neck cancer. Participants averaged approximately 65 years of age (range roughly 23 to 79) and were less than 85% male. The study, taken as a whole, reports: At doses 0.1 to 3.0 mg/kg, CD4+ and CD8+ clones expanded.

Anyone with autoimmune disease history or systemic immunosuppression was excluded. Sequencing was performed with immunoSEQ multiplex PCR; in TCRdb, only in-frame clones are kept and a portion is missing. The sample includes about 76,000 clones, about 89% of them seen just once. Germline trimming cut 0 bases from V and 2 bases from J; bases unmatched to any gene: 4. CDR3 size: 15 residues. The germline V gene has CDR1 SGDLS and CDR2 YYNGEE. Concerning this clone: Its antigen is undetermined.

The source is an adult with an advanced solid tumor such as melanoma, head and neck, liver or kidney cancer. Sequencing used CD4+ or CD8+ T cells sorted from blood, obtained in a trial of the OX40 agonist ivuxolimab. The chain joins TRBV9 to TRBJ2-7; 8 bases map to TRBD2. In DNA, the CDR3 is TGTGCCAGCAGCGTAGCGGCGGGAGGCCCCTACGAGCAGTACTTC. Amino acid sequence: CASSVAAGGPYEQYF.